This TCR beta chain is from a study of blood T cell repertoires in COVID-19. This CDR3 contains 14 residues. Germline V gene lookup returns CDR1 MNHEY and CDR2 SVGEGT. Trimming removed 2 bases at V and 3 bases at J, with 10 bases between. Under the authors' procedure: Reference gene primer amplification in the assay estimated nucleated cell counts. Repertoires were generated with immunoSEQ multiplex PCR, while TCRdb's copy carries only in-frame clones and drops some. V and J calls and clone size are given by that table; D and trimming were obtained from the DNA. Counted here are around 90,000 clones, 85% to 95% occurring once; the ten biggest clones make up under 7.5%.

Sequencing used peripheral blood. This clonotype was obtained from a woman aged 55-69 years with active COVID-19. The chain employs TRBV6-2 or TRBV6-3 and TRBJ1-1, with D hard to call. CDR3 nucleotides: TGTGCCAGCAGTTACCAACAGCGGTACACTGAAGCTTTCTTT. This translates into CASSYQQRYTEAFF.